The rows below give T cell receptor beta chains drawn from one sample of a study of shared clonotypes between healthy human individuals. The protocol was immunoSEQ multiplex PCR, while the TCRdb copy is restricted to in-frame clones and leaves out a portion. The data hold about 2.1 million clones, with around 93% observed a single time. Sequenced material: naive CD8+ T cells from PBMCs. The origin of the receptors is a young man in good health. Some clones in this sample may be carry-over from other donors' samples. Each CDR3 is given with its conserved first and last residue. The D gene is left open where the match is weak. The size entry is marked missing in some rows and otherwise reads once, few, many or a size class.

D	V	size	J	CDR3	DNA
NA	TRBV4-2	NA	TRBJ2-7	CASSQRQLTIYEQYF	TGTGCCAGCAGCCAACGACAGTTAACGATCTACGAGCAGTACTTC
NA	TRBV4-3	NA	TRBJ1-1	CASSQDENLNTEAFF	TGCGCCAGCAGCCAAGATGAGAATCTGAACACTGAAGCTTTCTTT
NA	TRBV27	NA	TRBJ2-7	CASSWSGTYEQYF	TGTGCCAGCAGTTGGAGCGGAACCTACGAGCAGTACTTC
TRBD1	TRBV5-1	NA	TRBJ2-2	CASSAGTGLSAGELFF	TGCGCCAGCAGCGCCGGGACAGGGCTTTCTGCCGGGGAGCTGTTTTTT
TRBD2	TRBV18	NA	TRBJ2-7	CASSPPESVGRAYEQYF	TGTGCCAGCTCACCACCGGAAAGTGTCGGGAGGGCTTACGAGCAGTACTTC
NA	TRBV7-3	NA	TRBJ2-3	CASSHTGFGTDTQYF	TGTGCCAGCAGCCACACAGGGTTTGGAACAGATACGCAGTATTTT
NA	TRBV9	NA	TRBJ2-7	CASSPNLHQCYEQYF	TGTGCCAGCAGCCCTAACCTACACCAATGCTACGAGCAGTACTTC
NA	TRBV19	NA	TRBJ2-1	CASSAPLGHEQFF	TGTGCCAGTAGTGCGCCCCTAGGGCATGAGCAGTTCTTC
TRBD2	TRBV5-6	NA	TRBJ2-3	CASSLAGGLGVSDTQYF	TGTGCCAGCAGCTTGGCCGGGGGACTAGGGGTATCAGATACGCAGTATTTT
NA	TRBV4-3	NA	TRBJ2-3	CASSPNRDGRTDTQYF	TGCGCCAGCAGCCCCAACCGGGACGGGCGCACAGATACGCAGTATTTT
NA	TRBV6-6	NA	TRBJ2-2	CASSYPMDTNTGELFF	TGTGCCAGCAGTTACCCTATGGACACCAACACCGGGGAGCTGTTTTTT
NA	TRBV19	NA	TRBJ2-1	CASSIFEYNEQFF	TGTGCCAGTAGTATTTTTGAATACAATGAGCAGTTCTTC
NA	TRBV11-2	NA	TRBJ2-4	CASSLGPGTPGVKNIQYF	TGTGCCAGCAGCTTAGGCCCCGGGACCCCCGGGGTCAAAAACATTCAGTACTTC
NA	TRBV27	NA	TRBJ1-4	CASSLSISFLPEKLFF	TGTGCCAGCAGTTTATCGATCTCCTTCCTTCCAGAAAAACTGTTTTTT
TRBD1	TRBV6-5	NA	TRBJ1-5	CASSYSRTGHQPQHF	TGTGCCAGCAGTTACTCCCGGACAGGGCATCAGCCCCAGCATTTT
NA	TRBV11-3	NA	TRBJ2-7	CASSPGRNGRVEQYF	TGTGCCAGCAGCCCGGGGCGGAATGGAAGGGTCGAGCAGTACTTC
NA	TRBV7-9	NA	TRBJ2-1	CASSWGNEQFF	TGTGCCAGCAGCTGGGGAAATGAGCAGTTCTTC
NA	TRBV6-5	NA	TRBJ2-1	CASSYSGAREQFF	TGTGCCAGCAGTTACTCGGGGGCCCGGGAGCAGTTCTTC
TRBD2	TRBV29-1	NA	TRBJ2-7	CSVGGLAVYEQYF	TGCAGCGTTGGAGGACTAGCGGTGTACGAGCAGTACTTC
NA	TRBV9	NA	TRBJ2-1	CASSVVSGDPYNEQFF	TGTGCCAGCAGCGTAGTATCCGGGGACCCCTACAATGAGCAGTTCTTC
NA	TRBV28	NA	TRBJ1-5	CASSLRGAVMPQHF	TGTGCCAGCAGTTTACGGGGGGCAGTTATGCCCCAGCATTTT
NA	TRBV11-2	NA	TRBJ2-1	CASSLDRDEQFF	TGTGCCAGCAGCTTAGATCGGGATGAGCAGTTCTTC
NA	TRBV4-2	NA	TRBJ2-3	CASSQDPAPNPYF	TGTGCCAGCAGCCAAGATCCAGCGCCCAATCCGTATTTT
NA	TRBV7-9	NA	TRBJ2-4	CASSLTTLAKNIQYF	TGTGCCAGCAGCTTAACGACATTAGCCAAAAACATTCAGTACTTC
TRBD2	TRBV15	NA	TRBJ2-7	CATSAYSGSRNEQYF	TGTGCCACCAGCGCTTATAGCGGGAGTCGCAACGAGCAGTACTTC
NA	TRBV6-5	once	TRBJ2-7	CASKVADYYEQYF	TGTGCCAGCAAAGTTGCGGATTACTACGAGCAGTACTTC
NA	TRBV28	few	TRBJ1-1	CASRIHRGTEAFF	TGTGCCAGCAGGATTCATAGGGGCACTGAAGCTTTCTTT
NA	TRBV29-1	NA	TRBJ2-1	CSLERGGVYNEQFF	TGCAGCCTCGAACGGGGTGGGGTTTACAATGAGCAGTTCTTC
NA	TRBV28	NA	TRBJ1-5	CASSLSQPQHF	TGTGCCAGCAGTTTATCCCAGCCCCAGCATTTT
NA	TRBV7-9	NA	TRBJ1-1	CASSSYTGDTEAFF	TGTGCCAGCAGCTCGTACACGGGGGACACTGAAGCTTTCTTT
NA	TRBV20-1	NA	TRBJ2-1	CSARDMAEQFF	TGCAGTGCTAGAGATATGGCGGAGCAGTTCTTC
NA	TRBV13	few	TRBJ2-7	CASSLGIVRYEQYF	TGTGCCAGCAGCTTAGGGATAGTTCGTTACGAGCAGTACTTC
NA	TRBV9	NA	TRBJ1-2	CASTGRDGYGYTF	TGTGCCAGTACAGGGCGGGACGGCTATGGCTACACCTTC
NA	TRBV4-2	NA	TRBJ1-1	CASSQDRSWNTEAFF	TGTGCCAGCAGCCAAGATCGAAGCTGGAACACTGAAGCTTTCTTT
NA	TRBV27	NA	TRBJ2-3	CASSSRAEDTQYF	TGTGCCAGCAGTTCCAGGGCTGAAGATACGCAGTATTTT
TRBD1	TRBV11-3	NA	TRBJ2-1	CASSSRDSYNEQFF	TGTGCCAGCAGCTCTAGGGACAGCTACAATGAGCAGTTCTTC
NA	TRBV7-2	NA	TRBJ2-7	CASSLLGPATPYEQYF	TGTGCCAGCAGCTTATTGGGGCCAGCCACCCCCTACGAGCAGTACTTC
TRBD2	TRBV4-2	NA	TRBJ2-7	CASSQDLSGRPDEQYF	TGTGCCAGCAGCCAAGATTTAAGCGGGAGGCCCGACGAGCAGTACTTC
NA	TRBV14	NA	TRBJ1-5	CASSHWPGWPQHF	TGTGCCAGCAGCCATTGGCCTGGATGGCCCCAGCATTTT
NA	TRBV5-1	NA	TRBJ2-1	CASSLYSQNNEQFF	TGCGCCAGCAGCTTGTATTCGCAAAACAATGAGCAGTTCTTC
NA	TRBV6-1	NA	TRBJ1-4	CASRRAATNEKLFF	TGTGCCAGCAGGCGGGCTGCCACTAATGAAAAACTGTTTTTT
TRBD1	TRBV28	NA	TRBJ2-7	CASRGQINEQYF	TGTGCCAGCAGGGGACAGATCAACGAGCAGTACTTC
NA	TRBV28	NA	TRBJ1-5	CASRQGIRQPQHF	TGTGCCAGCCGGCAGGGGATACGGCAGCCCCAGCATTTT
TRBD2	TRBV28	NA	TRBJ2-7	CASGGGSYEQYF	TGTGCCAGCGGCGGGGGCTCCTACGAGCAGTACTTC
NA	TRBV9	NA	TRBJ2-1	CASSDGPYEQFF	TGTGCCAGCAGCGATGGCCCGTATGAGCAGTTCTTC
NA	TRBV9	NA	TRBJ1-2	CASTLGWGGDGYTF	TGTGCCAGCACCCTAGGATGGGGAGGTGATGGCTACACCTTC
TRBD2	TRBV4-1	NA	TRBJ2-5	CASSLGLAKETQYF	TGCGCCAGCAGCCTGGGACTAGCAAAAGAGACCCAGTACTTC
NA	TRBV7-9	NA	TRBJ2-1	CASSLERHEQFF	TGTGCCAGCAGCCTCGAAAGGCATGAGCAGTTCTTC